What follows are 30 T cell receptor beta chains derived from one specimen sequenced in a study of identical twins. TCRdb itself ran the 5' RACE reads through MiXCR, one entry per CDR3 protein. The table lists 1.5 million to 2 million distinct CDR3 sequences, more than 30% of them singletons. Sample: cord blood. These receptors came from a newborn girl in good health.

The table lists this clonotype with a count of one. The chain joins TRBV27 to TRBJ2-5; the match to TRBD2 covers 10 bases. TRBJ2-7 explains the end of the DNA better; the J call may be wrong. This CDR3 is built from 15 residues. Germline V gene sequence: CDR1 MNHEY, CDR2 SMNVEV (reference sequence). CDR3 loop: CASSSQRGGLNEQYF. The CDR3 DNA follows: TGTGCCAGCAGTTCACAGCGGGGGGGCCTCAACGAGCAGTACTTC.

The CDR3 nucleotides are TGCAGTGCCTTCGACAGGGCGGCCGGAAACACCATATATTTT. Translated, it gives CSAFDRAAGNTIYF. The chain carries TRBV20-1 and TRBJ1-3, with 7 bases that match TRBD1. V was clipped by 6 bases and J by 4 bases; unmatched bases: 9. This CDR3 region has 14 residues. Germline values: CDR1 DFQATT, CDR2 SNEGSKA (reference sequence).

This chain links TRBV4-1 with TRBJ1-2, with D uncertain. The ends were cut back, 1 base at V and 5 bases at J, with 11 bases in the middle. Per germline, CDR1 MGHRA and CDR2 YSYEKL. The CDR3 runs 14 residues. The CDR3 region is CASSQGSRSYGYTF. In DNA, the CDR3 is TGCGCCAGCAGCCAAGGATCCAGGAGTTATGGCTACACCTTC.

This clonotype was seen repeatedly, ten times or more. The gene calls are TRBV6-6 and TRBJ2-5; D is uncertain. V lost 1 base and J 4 bases, leaving 16 bases between the germline ends. This CDR3 spans 16 amino acids. Germline loops: CDR1 MNHNY, CDR2 SVGAGI (reference sequence). The CDR3 sequence: CASSYWYRAQRETQYF. Written as DNA, the CDR3 is TGTGCCAGCAGTTACTGGTACCGGGCACAGAGAGAGACCCAGTACTTC.

DNA of the CDR3: TGCAGTGCTAGGGGGGGCTTATTGGCGGGAGCCCGCACAGATACGCAGTATTTT. This gives the protein CSARGGLLAGARTDTQYF. The chain joins TRBV20-1 to TRBJ2-3, with D possibly matching TRBD2 (7 bases). The germline V gene has CDR1 DFQATT and CDR2 SNEGSKA (reference sequence). CDR3 length equals 18 residues. Trimming pared 3 bases from V and 1 base from J, leaving 23 bases between.

This clonotype was observed at least ten times. The V gene is TRBV6-1, the J gene TRBJ1-5; 10 positions match TRBD1. The CDR3 runs 15 residues. Unmatched junction bases numbered 2, after V lost 2 bases and J lost 4 bases. Germline loops: CDR1 MNHNS, CDR2 SASEGT. CDR3 bases: TGTGCCAGCAGTGAATGGGACAGGGGTAATCAGCCCCAGCATTTT. Protein sequence: CASSEWDRGNQPQHF.

This chain uses TRBV27 with TRBJ1-5; 7 positions agree with TRBD1. The CDR3 is made up of 17 amino acids. The trim removed 2 bases at V and 4 bases at J, leaving 11 bases unmatched. Looked up from germline, CDR1 is MNHEY and CDR2 is SMNVEV (reference sequence). In DNA form, the CDR3 reads TGTGCCAGCAGTTTAGCCCCCCGACAGGGAGGAAATCAGCCCCAGCATTTT. This gives the protein CASSLAPRQGGNQPQHF.

The chain combines TRBV29-1 with TRBJ2-4; D is perhaps TRBD2 (5 bases). V was clipped by 3 bases and J by 7 bases, with 13 bases between them. This CDR3 comprises 13 residues. Germline V gene sequence: CDR1 SQVTM, CDR2 ANQGSEA. This CDR3 is CSVETAGVNIQYF. Written as DNA, the CDR3 is TGCAGCGTTGAGACCGCCGGGGTTAACATTCAGTACTTC.

This clonotype showed up just once. The gene calls are TRBV13 and TRBJ2-5; 8 bases are a match to TRBD1. Germline V gives CDR1 PRHDT, CDR2 FYEKMQ (reference sequence). This CDR3 contains 14 residues. Trimming removed 10 bases from V and 6 bases from J; junction bases left unmatched: 13. CDR3: CATSGGTGQQTQYF. DNA for the CDR3: TGTGCCACCTCCGGCGGGACAGGTCAGCAGACCCAGTACTTC.

This clonotype was observed a few times. The chain links TRBV5-5 to TRBJ1-1; D unresolved. The CDR3 has 14 amino acids. V lost 2 bases, J lost 5 bases, and 13 bases lay in between. Germline values: CDR1 SGHKS, CDR2 YYEKEE (reference sequence). The DNA of the CDR3 is TGTGCCAGCAGCTTTTTATTCGGGGAGACTGAAGCTTTCTTT. It encodes CASSFLFGETEAFF.

This clonotype has ten or more counts. An end of the junction does not agree with germline; a read error may underlie this. The CDR3 bases are TGCGCCAGCAGCTTGGTGCAGGGCTCCTACAATGAGCAGTTCTTC. Its translation: CASSLVQGSYNEQFF. This chain links TRBV7-2 with TRBJ2-1, with D tentatively TRBD1 (5 bases). CDR1 is SGHTA, CDR2 FQGNSA, per germline. The CDR3 consists of 15 residues.

The gene calls are TRBV5-1 and TRBJ2-1; 10 positions agree with TRBD2. V was clipped by 0 bases and J by 4 bases; unmatched bases: 10. Germline loops: CDR1 SGHRS, CDR2 YFSETQ. The CDR3 is 18 amino acids. For the CDR3, the DNA is TGCGCCAGCAGCTTGGATCTGAGACTAGCGGGCCCGTACAATGAGCAGTTCTTC. Translated, it gives CASSLDLRLAGPYNEQFF. Full variable domain (missing parts from reference TRBV5-1 and TRBJ2-1): KAGVTQTPRYLIKTRGQQVTLSCSPISGHRSVSWYQQTPGQGLQFLFEYFSETQRNKGNFPGRFSGRQFSNSRSEMNVSTLELGDSALYLCASSLDLRLAGPYNEQFFGPGTRLTVL.

The sample holds a few counts of this clonotype. V and J are TRBV20-1 and TRBJ2-1; perhaps TRBD2 as D (5 bases). V lost 0 bases to trimming and J lost 5 bases, with 8 bases between them. CDR3 size: 13 residues. CDR1 is DFQATT and CDR2 is SNEGSKA in the germline V gene (reference sequence). The CDR3 coding sequence is TGCAGTGCTAGAGAGCTAGCTCACAATGAGCAGTTCTTC. This codes for CSARELAHNEQFF.

The rearrangement uses TRBV29-1 and TRBJ2-3, with TRBD1 as a possible D gene (8 bases). The CDR3 contains 14 residues. Trimming removed 3 bases from V and 6 bases from J, with 16 bases in between. The germline gives CDR1 SQVTM, CDR2 ANQGSEA. CDR3 in amino acids: CSVDRGQGGDTQYF. The CDR3 nucleotides are TGCAGCGTTGACAGGGGGCAGGGGGGGGATACGCAGTATTTT.

J is TRBJ2-7 and V is TRBV18; D is unclear. V was pared by 2 bases and J by 6 bases, with 14 bases between. Germline CDR1 and CDR2: KGHSH and LQKENI. The CDR3 has 14 amino acids. DNA for the CDR3: TGTGCCAGCTCACCAGACTCACCCTCGGGCGAGCAGTACTTC. Its translation is CASSPDSPSGEQYF.

The gene calls are TRBV2 and TRBJ2-3; the D call may be TRBD1 or TRBD2 (5 bases each). The CDR3 is 14 residues long. Deletions cut 8 bases from V and 0 bases from J, with 12 bases between. CDR1 is SNHLY, CDR2 FYNNEI, per germline. CDR3 coding DNA: TGTGCCAGCGAGGGGCTAGGAAGCACAGATACGCAGTATTTT. Amino acid sequence: CASEGLGSTDTQYF.

This clonotype has ten or more counts. V and J are TRBV14 and TRBJ1-2, with D uncertain. V lost 1 base and J lost 5, with 5 bases in between. Germline CDR1 is SGHDN and CDR2 is FVKESK. CDR3 length: 12 residues. CDR3 residues: CASSQAYYGYTF. CDR3 sequence (DNA): TGTGCCAGCAGCCAAGCGTATTATGGCTACACCTTC.

J is TRBJ2-1 and V is TRBV2; 7 bases line up with TRBD1. V shed 6 bases, J shed 9 bases, and the junction held 8 bases outside the gene matches. The germline V gene has CDR1 SNHLY and CDR2 FYNNEI. The CDR3 is 13 residues long. CDR3 sequence (DNA): TGTGCCAGCAGCGCCAATTCAGGGGGTGAGCAGTTCTTC. Amino acids: CASSANSGGEQFF.

J is TRBJ2-3 and V is TRBV6-1; 8 bases fit TRBD2. Germline-derived CDR1 and CDR2 are MNHNS and SASEGT. The CDR3 extends over 15 amino acids. Trimming cost V 6 bases and J 2 bases; bases outside gene matches: 7. CDR3 nucleotides: TGTGCCAGCAGCCGCGGGACTAGGCTCACAGATACGCAGTATTTT. This sequence encodes CASSRGTRLTDTQYF.

This clonotype showed up many times. The chain combines TRBV7-2 with TRBJ2-7; D gene ambiguous. Trimming removed 0 bases at V and 3 bases at J, with 9 bases between. CDR3 length equals 14 residues. Germline assignment: CDR1 SGHTA and CDR2 FQGNSA. The CDR3 sequence: CASSLAWQNYEQYF. CDR3 bases: TGTGCCAGCAGCTTAGCGTGGCAAAACTACGAGCAGTACTTC.

This clonotype was seen ten or more times. The rearrangement links TRBV6-5 to TRBJ2-3; TRBD1 agrees at 10 bases. V lost 6 bases and J lost 3; bases outside the gene matches: 3. Germline loops: CDR1 MNHEY, CDR2 SVGAGI. The CDR3 has 14 amino acids. Here the CDR3 DNA reads TGTGCCAGCAGACGGACAGGGGGTACAGATACGCAGTATTTT. Encoded protein: CASRRTGGTDTQYF.

The chain links TRBV3-1 to TRBJ2-5; D is uncertain. Germline values: CDR1 LGHDT, CDR2 YNNKEL (reference sequence). Trimming took off 1 base at V and 4 bases at J, with 13 bases between the two ends. This CDR3 region has 15 residues. The CDR3 nucleotides are TGTGCCAGCAGCCAAGTTGTGGCAGCTGGAGAGACCCAGTACTTC. Protein: CASSQVVAAGETQYF.

The chain links TRBV5-1 to TRBJ2-7; unclear D gene. The V gene's germline CDR1 is SGHRS and CDR2 YFSETQ. The CDR3 length is 14 residues. The V and J ends lost 0 bases and 6 bases respectively, with 13 bases between them. The CDR3 protein is CASSLETDNGEQYF. For the CDR3, the DNA is TGCGCCAGCAGCTTGGAAACTGATAACGGCGAGCAGTACTTC. Based on the CDR3 plus reference TRBV5-1 and TRBJ2-7, the full variable domain is KAGVTQTPRYLIKTRGQQVTLSCSPISGHRSVSWYQQTPGQGLQFLFEYFSETQRNKGNFPGRFSGRQFSNSRSEMNVSTLELGDSALYLCASSLETDNGEQYFGPGTRLTVT.

This chain connects TRBV24-1 to TRBJ2-1; a weak D match, TRBD2 (5 bases). Germline V gives CDR1 KGHDR, CDR2 SFDVKD. The V and J ends lost 3 bases and 0 bases respectively, with 14 bases between them. The CDR3 loop spans 17 amino acids. This chain's CDR3 is CATSDHRTPSSYNEQFF. The CDR3 nucleotides are TGTGCCACCAGTGATCACCGGACTCCGAGCTCCTACAATGAGCAGTTCTTC.

V gene TRBV7-2 combines with J gene TRBJ1-5; the match to TRBD1 covers 7 bases. CDR3 length equals 17 residues. The junction had 6 bases not matched to a gene; V was cut back by 0 bases and J by 1 base. Germline V gene data show CDR1 as SGHTA and CDR2 as FQGNSA. Written as DNA, the CDR3 is TGTGCCAGCAGCTTAGCAGGCAGGGGGGTAAGCAATCAGCCCCAGCATTTT. It specifies CASSLAGRGVSNQPQHF.

V usage is TRBV21-1 and J usage is TRBJ2-5; TRBD2 was called by the table and not checked on the DNA. The DNA end is a closer match to TRBJ2-7, so the J assignment may be wrong. TRBV21-1 is labeled a pseudogene. The CDR3 loop spans 14 amino acids. In DNA, the CDR3 is TGTGCCAGCCCAGTTGATGGAGGGAAGGACGAGCAGTACTTC. Protein product: CASPVDGGKDEQYF.

The V gene is TRBV7-2, the J gene TRBJ1-3; TRBD1 is a possible D gene (6 bases). The CDR3 extends over 15 amino acids. CDR1 SGHTA and CDR2 FQGNSA come from the germline V gene. The V gene lost 6 bases and the J gene lost 2 bases, with 14 bases spanning the gap. CDR3 residues: CASRLTGNPGNTIYF. The CDR3 DNA reads as TGTGCCAGCAGGTTAACAGGGAATCCTGGAAACACCATATATTTT.

V and J are TRBV4-1 and TRBJ2-5; 7 bases match TRBD2. Per germline, CDR1 MGHRA and CDR2 YSYEKL. V gave up 4 bases and J gave up 11 bases; unmatched junction bases: 16. The length of the CDR3 is 15 residues. CDR3 in DNA: TGCGCCAGCAGCCGTACACCCATAGCGGGTTGGGAGCAGTACTTC. This codes for CASSRTPIAGWEQYF.

This chain connects TRBV11-2 to TRBJ2-1; 9 positions agree with TRBD1. The CDR3 runs to 15 residues. The V gene end was trimmed by 3 bases and the J gene end by 7 bases; junction bases not matched to a gene: 7. The germline CDR1 and CDR2 sequences are SGHAT and FQNNGV. Here the CDR3 DNA reads TGTGCCAGCAGCTTCGGGACAGGGTCGGCTAATGAGCAGTTCTTC. Its protein is CASSFGTGSANEQFF.

In this sample, this clonotype turned up a few times. This chain connects TRBV4-1 to TRBJ2-2, with 12 nucleotides matching TRBD2. The CDR3 sequence is 17 residues long. Germline CDR1 and CDR2: MGHRA and YSYEKL. V lost 1 base to trimming and J lost 7 bases; unmatched junction nucleotides: 7. The CDR3 nucleotides read TGCGCCAGCAGCCAAGCCCGACTAGCGGGGGTTATCGGGGAGCTGTTTTTT. Its translation is CASSQARLAGVIGELFF.